The next 14 T cell receptor beta chains were all read from a single sample in a study of Ad26.COV2.S vaccination and SARS-CoV-2 variants. The table came from immunoSEQ multiplex PCR; TCRdb's copy has only in-frame clones and leaves some out. The data contain roughly 510,000 clones, about 83% of them seen just once; the ten biggest clones take up 13%. The treatment denotes: some 20 received Ad26.COV2.S at low or high dose, single or two shots; 5 received placebo; per-sample allocation not given. Samples came from day 63 after the first vaccine or placebo injection. The sample here was peripheral blood, taken in a trial of Ad26.COV2.S vaccine versus placebo. The source of these receptors is a person aged 18-65 years who received the Ad26.COV2.S COVID-19 vaccine or a placebo.

The chain employs TRBV27 and TRBJ2-7, with 7 bases aligning to TRBD1. Germline V CDR1 and CDR2: MNHEY, SMNVEV (reference sequence). J gave up 3 bases and V 6 bases, and 5 bases lay outside the gene matches. This CDR3 contains 13 residues. DNA for the CDR3: TGTGCCAGCAGCCCGGACAGGTACTACGAGCAGTACTTC. It translates to CASSPDRYYEQYF.

The rearrangement joins TRBV29-1 to TRBJ2-2; D not certain. The germline CDR1 and CDR2 sequences are SQVTM and ANQGSEA. The CDR3 loop spans 13 amino acids. V was pared by 4 bases and J by 1 base, with 7 bases between. The DNA for the CDR3 is TGCAGCGTTGTTGGCGAGAACACCGGGGAGCTGTTTTTT. Translated: CSVVGENTGELFF.

The chain recombines TRBV19 with TRBJ1-5, with D uncertain. V was pared by 3 bases and J by 1 base, with 13 bases between. CDR1 LNHDA and CDR2 SQIVND come from the germline V gene (reference sequence). The CDR3 sequence is 16 residues long. The CDR3 sequence: CASSMYRGASNQPQHF. In DNA, the CDR3 is TGTGCCAGTAGTATGTACCGGGGAGCGAGCAATCAGCCCCAGCATTTT.

The chain's CDR3 is CASILGREQFF. CDR3 nucleotides: TGTGCCAGCATACTCGGGAGGGAGCAGTTCTTC. The gene calls are TRBV2 and TRBJ2-1, with 7 bases matching TRBD2. CDR3 length: 11 amino acids. V was clipped by 7 bases and J by 10 bases; unmatched bases: 4. Germline V gene lookup returns CDR1 SNHLY and CDR2 FYNNEI.

Concerning this clone: This sample also contains other DNA sequences that code for the same CDR3. The rearrangement uses TRBV7-2 and TRBJ1-5; D unclear. The CDR3 spans 13 residues. Germline loops: CDR1 SGHTA, CDR2 FQGNSA. V lost 2 bases and J 4 bases, leaving 6 bases between the germline ends. Here the CDR3 reads CASSLWGNQPQHF. The CDR3 coding sequence is TGTGCCAGCAGCTTATGGGGTAATCAGCCCCAGCATTTT.

This chain connects TRBV19 to TRBJ1-5; no clear D gene. The germline V gene encodes CDR1 LNHDA and CDR2 SQIVND (reference sequence). The CDR3 length is 15 residues. Trimming removed 3 bases at V and 0 bases at J, with 9 bases between. This chain's CDR3 is CASSINYYSNQPQHF. The CDR3 DNA follows: TGTGCCAGTAGTATTAATTATTATAGCAATCAGCCCCAGCATTTT.

J is TRBJ1-2 and V is TRBV3-1 (or the pseudogene TRBV3-2); D possibly corresponds to TRBD1 (5 bases). The CDR3 consists of 14 residues. CDR1 LGHDT and CDR2 YNNKEL come from the germline V gene (reference sequence). V shed 0 bases and J shed 4 bases, with 9 bases lying between them. CDR3 region: CASSQDRGVYGYTF. As DNA, the CDR3 is TGTGCCAGCAGCCAAGATCGAGGGGTCTATGGCTACACCTTC.

The V gene is TRBV7-2, the J gene TRBJ2-3, with D uncertain. V was cut by 4 bases and J by 1 base, with 9 bases left in between. CDR1 is SGHTA, CDR2 FQGNSA, per germline. The CDR3 spans 14 residues. CDR3 nucleotide sequence: TGTGCCAGCAGCTACATTGGTGGCACAGATACGCAGTATTTT. Amino acids: CASSYIGGTDTQYF.

The CDR3, as DNA: TGTGCCAGCAGTTCAAGCAGGGAATTGAGGAATTCACCCCTCCACTTT. This sequence encodes CASSSSRELRNSPLHF. V and J are TRBV6-5 and TRBJ1-6; a possible D gene is TRBD1 (5 bases). This CDR3 comprises 16 residues. Trimming pared 4 bases from V and 7 bases from J, leaving 17 bases between. CDR1 MNHEY and CDR2 SVGAGI come from the germline V gene.

This clone was picked up a small number of times. The rearrangement uses TRBV6-1 and TRBJ1-2, with D unresolved. CDR3 size: 13 residues. CDR1 and CDR2 (germline): MNHNS, SASEGT. Trimming removed 5 bases from V and 1 base from J, with 8 bases in between. CDR3 amino acids: CASSLDLNYGYTF. CDR3 nucleotide sequence: TGTGCCAGCAGTTTAGACCTTAACTATGGCTACACCTTC.

The chain carries TRBV2 and TRBJ2-7; D may be TRBD1 (6 bases). The CDR3 runs to 14 residues. Germline lookup yields CDR1 SNHLY and CDR2 FYNNEI. V lost 2 bases to trimming and J lost 6 bases, with 14 bases between them. CDR3 nucleotides: TGTGCCAGCAGTGAATTGGGGACACGGGGCGAGCAGTACTTC. Its protein is CASSELGTRGEQYF.

The chain recombines TRBV15 with TRBJ2-7; tentative D call: TRBD2 (5 bases). The CDR3 contains 15 residues. Germline lookup yields CDR1 LNHNV and CDR2 YYDKDF (reference sequence). Trimming removed 0 bases from V and 5 bases from J, with 14 bases in between. The CDR3: CATSRDLAGVNEQYF. The CDR3 bases are TGTGCCACCAGCAGAGACCTAGCCGGCGTCAACGAGCAGTACTTC.

The chain uses TRBV7-2 and TRBJ2-1; 9 nucleotides agree with TRBD1. Unmatched junction bases numbered 10, after V lost 5 bases and J lost 8 bases. In germline, CDR1 is SGHTA, CDR2 FQGNSA. The CDR3 consists of 15 residues. CDR3 DNA: TGTGCCAGCAGCCCTCGTGGGGGACAGGGCGATGAGCAGTTCTTC. Translation: CASSPRGGQGDEQFF.

The V call is TRBV4-1, the J call TRBJ1-1; the D gene is possibly TRBD1 (5 bases). CDR3 length: 13 amino acids. Trimming took 3 bases from V and 5 from J, leaving 10 bases between them. CDR1 is MGHRA, CDR2 YSYEKL, per germline. This CDR3 is CASSQGRLTEAFF. In DNA, the CDR3 is TGCGCCAGCAGCCAGGGGCGCTTGACTGAAGCTTTCTTT.